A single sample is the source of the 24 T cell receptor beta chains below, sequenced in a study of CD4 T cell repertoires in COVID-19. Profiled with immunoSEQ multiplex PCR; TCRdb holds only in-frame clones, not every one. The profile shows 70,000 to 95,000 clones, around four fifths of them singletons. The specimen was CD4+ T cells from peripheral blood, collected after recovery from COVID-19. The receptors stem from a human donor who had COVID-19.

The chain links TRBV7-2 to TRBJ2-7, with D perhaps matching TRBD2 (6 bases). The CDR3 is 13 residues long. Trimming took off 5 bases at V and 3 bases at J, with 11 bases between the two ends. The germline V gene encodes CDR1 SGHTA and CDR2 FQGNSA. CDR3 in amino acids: CASSAGTGYEQYF. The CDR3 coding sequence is TGTGCCAGCAGCGCCGGGACTGGCTACGAGCAGTACTTC.

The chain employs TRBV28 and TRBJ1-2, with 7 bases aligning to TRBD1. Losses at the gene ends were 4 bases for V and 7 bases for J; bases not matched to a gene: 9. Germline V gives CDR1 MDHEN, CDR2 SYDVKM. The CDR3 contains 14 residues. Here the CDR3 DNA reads TGTGCCAGCAGTTATATACAGGGGTTAGGTGGCTACACCTTC. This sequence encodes CASSYIQGLGGYTF.

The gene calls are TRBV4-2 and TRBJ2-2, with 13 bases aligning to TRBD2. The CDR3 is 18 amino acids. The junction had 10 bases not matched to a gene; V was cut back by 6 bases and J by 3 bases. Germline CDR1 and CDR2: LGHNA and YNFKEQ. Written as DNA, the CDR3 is TGTGCCAGCAGGTATACTAGCGGGAGGGCCGGGGACACCGGGGAGCTGTTTTTT. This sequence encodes CASRYTSGRAGDTGELFF.

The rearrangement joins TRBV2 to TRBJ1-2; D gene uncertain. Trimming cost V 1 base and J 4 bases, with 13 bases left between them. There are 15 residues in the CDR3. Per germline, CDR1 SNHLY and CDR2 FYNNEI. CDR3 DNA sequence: TGTGCCAGCAGTGAAGAGCTGGGTACCGTCTATGGCTACACCTTC. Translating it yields CASSEELGTVYGYTF.

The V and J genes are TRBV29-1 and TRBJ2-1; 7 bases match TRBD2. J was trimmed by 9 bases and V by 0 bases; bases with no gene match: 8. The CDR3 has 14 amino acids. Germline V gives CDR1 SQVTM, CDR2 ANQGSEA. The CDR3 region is CSVEDWEGRAEQFF. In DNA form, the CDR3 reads TGCAGCGTTGAAGATTGGGAGGGTAGGGCTGAGCAGTTCTTC.

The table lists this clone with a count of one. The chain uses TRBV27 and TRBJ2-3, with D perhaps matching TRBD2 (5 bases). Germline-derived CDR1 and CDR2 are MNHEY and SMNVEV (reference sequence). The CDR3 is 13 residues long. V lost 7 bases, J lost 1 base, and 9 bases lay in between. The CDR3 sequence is CASTLLGTDTQYF. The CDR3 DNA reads TGTGCCAGCACTCTACTAGGCACAGATACGCAGTATTTT.

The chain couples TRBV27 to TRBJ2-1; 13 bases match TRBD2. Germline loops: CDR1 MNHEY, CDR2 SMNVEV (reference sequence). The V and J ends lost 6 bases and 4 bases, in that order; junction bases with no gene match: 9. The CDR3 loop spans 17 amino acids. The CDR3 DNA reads TGTGCCAGCAGGGTACTAGCGGGAGGGCCAGGATACAATGAGCAGTTCTTC. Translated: CASRVLAGGPGYNEQFF.

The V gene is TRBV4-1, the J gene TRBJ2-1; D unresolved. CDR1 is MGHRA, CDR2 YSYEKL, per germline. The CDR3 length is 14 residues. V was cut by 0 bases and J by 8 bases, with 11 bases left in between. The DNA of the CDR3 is TGCGCCAGCAGCCAAGATGCAAATCTAGATGAGCAGTTCTTC. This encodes CASSQDANLDEQFF.

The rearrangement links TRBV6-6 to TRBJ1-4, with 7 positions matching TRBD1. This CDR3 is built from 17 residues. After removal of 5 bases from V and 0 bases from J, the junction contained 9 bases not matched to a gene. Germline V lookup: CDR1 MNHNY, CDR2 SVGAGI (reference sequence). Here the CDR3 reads CASSRGTGASTNEKLFF. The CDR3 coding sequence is TGTGCCAGCAGTCGAGGAACAGGGGCCTCAACTAATGAAAAACTGTTTTTT.

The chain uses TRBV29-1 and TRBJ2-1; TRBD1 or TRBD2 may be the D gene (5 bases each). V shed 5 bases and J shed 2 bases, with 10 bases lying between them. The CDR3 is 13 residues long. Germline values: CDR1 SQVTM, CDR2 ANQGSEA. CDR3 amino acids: CSVLGTAYNEQFF. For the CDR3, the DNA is TGCAGCGTTTTAGGGACGGCCTACAATGAGCAGTTCTTC.

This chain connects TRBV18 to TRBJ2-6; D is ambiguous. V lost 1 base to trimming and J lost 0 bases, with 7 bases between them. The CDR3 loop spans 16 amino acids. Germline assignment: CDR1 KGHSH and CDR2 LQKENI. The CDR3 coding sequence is TGTGCCAGCTCACCACTCGCCCACTCTGGGGCCAACGTCCTGACTTTC. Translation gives CASSPLAHSGANVLTF.

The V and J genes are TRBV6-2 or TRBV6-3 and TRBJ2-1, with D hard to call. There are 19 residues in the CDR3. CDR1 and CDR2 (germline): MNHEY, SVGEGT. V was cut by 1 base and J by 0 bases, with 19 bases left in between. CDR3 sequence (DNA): TGTGCCAGCAGTTACTATGCCAGGCCGACGCCAAGCTCCTACAATGAGCAGTTCTTC. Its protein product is CASSYYARPTPSSYNEQFF.

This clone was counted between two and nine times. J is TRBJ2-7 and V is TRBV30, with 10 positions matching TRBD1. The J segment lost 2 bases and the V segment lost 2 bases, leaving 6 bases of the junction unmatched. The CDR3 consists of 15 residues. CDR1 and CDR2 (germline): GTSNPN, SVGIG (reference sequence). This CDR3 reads CAWSPGQGVPYEQYF. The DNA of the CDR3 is TGTGCCTGGAGTCCCGGACAGGGGGTCCCCTACGAGCAGTACTTC.

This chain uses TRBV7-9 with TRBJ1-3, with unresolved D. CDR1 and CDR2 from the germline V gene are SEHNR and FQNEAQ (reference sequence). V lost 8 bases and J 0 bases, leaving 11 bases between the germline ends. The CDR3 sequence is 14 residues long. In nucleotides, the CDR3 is TGTGCCAGCCGAGAAAGGGACTCTGGAAACACCATATATTTT. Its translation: CASRERDSGNTIYF.

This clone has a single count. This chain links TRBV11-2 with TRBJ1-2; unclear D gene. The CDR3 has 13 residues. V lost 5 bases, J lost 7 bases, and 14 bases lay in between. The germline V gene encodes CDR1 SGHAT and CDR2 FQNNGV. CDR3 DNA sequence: TGTGCCAGCAGCATCCGGAGGGAGGGTGGCTACACCTTC. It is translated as CASSIRREGGYTF.

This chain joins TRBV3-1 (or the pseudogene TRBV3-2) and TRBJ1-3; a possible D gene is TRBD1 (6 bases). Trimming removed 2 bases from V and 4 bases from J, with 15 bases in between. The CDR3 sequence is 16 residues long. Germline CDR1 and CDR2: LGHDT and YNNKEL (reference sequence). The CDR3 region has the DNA TGTGCCAGCAGCCAAAACCCACAGGGCTCGGGAAACACCATATATTTT. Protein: CASSQNPQGSGNTIYF.

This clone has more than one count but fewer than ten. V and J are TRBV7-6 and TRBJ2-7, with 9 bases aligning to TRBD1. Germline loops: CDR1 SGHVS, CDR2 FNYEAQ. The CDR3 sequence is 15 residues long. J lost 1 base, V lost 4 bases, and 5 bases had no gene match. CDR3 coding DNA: TGTGCCAGCAGCTCCCTGACAGGGGGGTCCTACGAGCAGTACTTC. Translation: CASSSLTGGSYEQYF.

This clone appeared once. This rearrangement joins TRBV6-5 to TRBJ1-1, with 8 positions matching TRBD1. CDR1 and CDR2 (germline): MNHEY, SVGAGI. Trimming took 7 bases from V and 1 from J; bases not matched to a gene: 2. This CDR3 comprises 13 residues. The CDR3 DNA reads TGTGCCAGCACAGGGACAGGGAACACTGAAGCTTTCTTT. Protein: CASTGTGNTEAFF.

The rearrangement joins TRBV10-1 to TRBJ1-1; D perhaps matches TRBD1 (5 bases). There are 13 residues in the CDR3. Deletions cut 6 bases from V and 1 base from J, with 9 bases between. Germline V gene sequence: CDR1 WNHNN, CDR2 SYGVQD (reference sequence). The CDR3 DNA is TGCGCCAGCAGAGTTGGACAGAACACTGAAGCTTTCTTT. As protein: CASRVGQNTEAFF.

CDR3 amino acids: CASSLRTSGYEQYF. The CDR3 nucleotides read TGTGCCAGCAGCTTACGGACTAGCGGCTACGAGCAGTACTTC. V usage is TRBV11-2 and J usage is TRBJ2-7; 10 bases are a match to TRBD2. Trimming at V came to 2 bases and at J to 3 bases, leaving 1 base not matched to a gene. Per germline, CDR1 SGHAT and CDR2 FQNNGV. This CDR3 comprises 14 residues. Drawing the rest from reference TRBV11-2 and TRBJ2-7, the complete variable domain is EAGVAQSPRYKIIEKRQSVAFWCNPISGHATLYWYQQILGQGPKLLIQFQNNGVVDDSQLPKDRFSAERLKGVDSTLKIQPAKLEDSAVYLCASSLRTSGYEQYFGPGTRLTVT.

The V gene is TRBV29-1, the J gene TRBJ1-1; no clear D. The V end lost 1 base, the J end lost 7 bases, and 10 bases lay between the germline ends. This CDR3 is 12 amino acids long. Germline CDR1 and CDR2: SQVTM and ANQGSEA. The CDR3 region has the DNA TGCAGCGTTGAAGTAACGCCTCTTGAAGCTTTCTTT. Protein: CSVEVTPLEAFF. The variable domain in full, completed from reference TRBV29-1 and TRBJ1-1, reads SAVISQKPSRDICQRGTSLTIQCQVDSQVTMMFWYRQQPGQSLTLIATANQGSEATYESGFVIDKFPISRPNLTFSTLTVSNMSPEDSSIYLCSVEVTPLEAFFGQGTRLTVV.

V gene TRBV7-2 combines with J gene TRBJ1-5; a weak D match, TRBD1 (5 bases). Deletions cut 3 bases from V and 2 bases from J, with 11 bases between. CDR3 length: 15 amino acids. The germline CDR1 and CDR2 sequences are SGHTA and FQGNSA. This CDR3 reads CASSLGRVGNQPQHF. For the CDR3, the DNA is TGTGCCAGCAGCTTGGGCAGGGTCGGCAATCAGCCCCAGCATTTT.

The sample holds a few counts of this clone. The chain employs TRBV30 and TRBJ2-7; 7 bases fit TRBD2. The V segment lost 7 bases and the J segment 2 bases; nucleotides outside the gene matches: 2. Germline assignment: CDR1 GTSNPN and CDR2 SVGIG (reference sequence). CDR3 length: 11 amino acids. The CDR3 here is CASSGTYEQYF. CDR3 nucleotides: TGTGCCTCTAGCGGAACCTACGAGCAGTACTTC. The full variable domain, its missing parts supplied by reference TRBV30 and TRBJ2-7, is SQTIHQWPATLVQPVGSPLSLECTVEGTSNPNLYWYRQAAGRGLQLLFYSVGIGQISSEVPQNLSASRPQDRQFILSSKKLLLSDSGFYLCASSGTYEQYFGPGTRLTVT.

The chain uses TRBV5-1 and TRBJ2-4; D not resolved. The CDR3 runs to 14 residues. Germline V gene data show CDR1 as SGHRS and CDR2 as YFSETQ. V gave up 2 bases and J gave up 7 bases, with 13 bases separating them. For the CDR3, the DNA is TGCGCCAGCAGCTTAGCTCATTCCGGTAACATTCAGTACTTC. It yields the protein CASSLAHSGNIQYF.